This T cell receptor (beta chain) is from a study of blood T cell repertoires in COVID-19. About the research overall: Collection of acute and convalescent COVID-19 samples took place in the United States, Italy and Spain. PBMCs, B-cell-depleted T cells, or T cells provided the cDNA or gDNA that made up the material.

V lost 4 bases and J lost 2; bases outside the gene matches: 1. The CDR3 length is 13 residues. Germline V gives CDR1 MDHEN, CDR2 SYDVKM. As for this clone: This specimen includes other DNA sequences encoding the same CDR3.

Per the original data handling: Cell counts per sample came from amplifying reference gene primers. Some clones are missing from TCRdb's copy, which holds only in-frame ones; the method was immunoSEQ multiplex PCR. That table is the source of V, J and clone size, and D and trimming were worked out from the DNA. Of 150,000 to 200,000 clones listed, roughly 82% were seen once; the top ten hold over 7.5%. The receptor's source is a woman in her seventies with acute or convalescent COVID-19. The chain recombines TRBV28 with TRBJ1-2; 7 nucleotides line up with TRBD1. Input material: peripheral blood. DNA of the CDR3: TGTGCCAGCAGTTGGGGACAGAACTATGGCTACACCTTC. Translating it yields CASSWGQNYGYTF.